This T cell receptor (beta chain) was identified in a study of blood T cell repertoires in COVID-19. TCRdb's copy holds only in-frame clones and misses some; the assay was immunoSEQ multiplex PCR. The table records 97,000 or so clones, 90% of them present only once. The CDR3 is 15 amino acids. Trimming removed 5 bases at V and 4 bases at J, with 15 bases between. In germline, CDR1 is SGHTA, CDR2 FQGNSA. The sequencing sample was made of peripheral blood. This rearrangement joins TRBV7-2 to TRBJ1-5; perhaps TRBD1 as D (5 bases). This TCR derives from a man between 60 and 70 years old with acute or convalescent COVID-19. The CDR3 nucleotides are TGTGCCAGCAGCCCCGGGACTGCCGTGAATCAGCCCCAGCATTTT. As protein: CASSPGTAVNQPQHF. Full variable domain (missing parts from reference TRBV7-2 and TRBJ1-5): GAGVSQSPSNKVTEKGKDVELRCDPISGHTALYWYRQSLGQGLEFLIYFQGNSAPDKSGLPSDRFSAERTGGSVSTLTIQRTQQEDSAVYLCASSPGTAVNQPQHFGDGTRLSIL.